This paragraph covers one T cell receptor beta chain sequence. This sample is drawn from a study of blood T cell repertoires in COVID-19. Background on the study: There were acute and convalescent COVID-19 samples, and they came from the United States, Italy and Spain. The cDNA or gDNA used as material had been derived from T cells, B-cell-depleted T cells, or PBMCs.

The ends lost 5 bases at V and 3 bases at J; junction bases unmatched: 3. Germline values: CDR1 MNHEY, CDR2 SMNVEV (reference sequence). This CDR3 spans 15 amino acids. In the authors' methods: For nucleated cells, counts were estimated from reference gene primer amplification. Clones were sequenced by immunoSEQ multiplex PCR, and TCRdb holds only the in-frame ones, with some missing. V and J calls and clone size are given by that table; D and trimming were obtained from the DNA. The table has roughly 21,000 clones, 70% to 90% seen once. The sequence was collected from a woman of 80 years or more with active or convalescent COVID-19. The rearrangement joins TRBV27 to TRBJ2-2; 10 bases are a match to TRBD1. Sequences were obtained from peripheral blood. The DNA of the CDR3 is TGTGCCAGCAGTCCGGGACAGGGGTACACCGGGGAGCTGTTTTTT. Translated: CASSPGQGYTGELFF.